Sequencing of this T cell receptor (beta chain) was carried out in a study of cytomegalovirus exposure and HLA in healthy donors. Whole-study findings and limits: Some public TCRs appeared in many individuals, while most sequences were rare. The classifier was said to identify cytomegalovirus status with high specificity and sensitivity.

In the PCR, 60 Vbeta and 13 Jbeta primers were used. Using immunoSEQ multiplex PCR, the repertoire was profiled, and TCRdb retains in-frame clones only, with some absent. The data contain under 200,000 clones, under 70% of them singletons. In the case of this clone: Antigen specificity is unknown.

This receptor was taken from a woman aged 40 to 49 in good health and CMV-seropositive. Sequencing was performed on PBMCs.

The CDR3 DNA reads TGCAGCGTTGTCTTCGTTTTGGGCAGGGAAACCGCCGGGGAGCTGTTTTTT. Its translation: CSVVFVLGRETAGELFF. This chain connects TRBV29-1 to TRBJ2-2, with D possibly TRBD1 on 5 matching bases. Trimming stripped 4 bases from V and 6 bases from J, with 24 bases between. The CDR3 has 17 residues. Germline loops: CDR1 SQVTM, CDR2 ANQGSEA.